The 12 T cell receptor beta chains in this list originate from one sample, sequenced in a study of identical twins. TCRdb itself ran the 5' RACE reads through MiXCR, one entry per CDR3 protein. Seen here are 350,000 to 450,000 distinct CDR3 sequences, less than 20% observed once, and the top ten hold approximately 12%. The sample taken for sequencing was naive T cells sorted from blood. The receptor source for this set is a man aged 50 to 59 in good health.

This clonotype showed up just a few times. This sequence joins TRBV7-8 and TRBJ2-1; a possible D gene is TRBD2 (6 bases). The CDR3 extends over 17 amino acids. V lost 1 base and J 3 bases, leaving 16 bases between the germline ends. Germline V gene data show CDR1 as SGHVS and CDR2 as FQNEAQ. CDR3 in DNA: TGTGCCAGCAGCTTAGTTGGCGGGACGATTCACTACAATGAGCAGTTCTTC. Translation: CASSLVGGTIHYNEQFF.

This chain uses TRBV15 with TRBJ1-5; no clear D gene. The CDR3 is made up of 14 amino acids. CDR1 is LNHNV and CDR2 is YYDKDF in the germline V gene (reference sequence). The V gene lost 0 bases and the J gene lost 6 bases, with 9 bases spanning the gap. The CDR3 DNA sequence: TGTGCCACCAGCAGAGAGGGTAAAGGTCAGCCCCAGCATTTT. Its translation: CATSREGKGQPQHF.

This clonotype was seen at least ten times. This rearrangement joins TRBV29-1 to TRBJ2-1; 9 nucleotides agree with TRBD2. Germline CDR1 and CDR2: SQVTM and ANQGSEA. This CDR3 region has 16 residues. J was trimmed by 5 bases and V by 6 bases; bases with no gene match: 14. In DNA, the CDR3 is TGCAGCGTAAGGCTCCCCCGGAGCGGGGGGAACAATGAGCAGTTCTTC. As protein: CSVRLPRSGGNNEQFF.

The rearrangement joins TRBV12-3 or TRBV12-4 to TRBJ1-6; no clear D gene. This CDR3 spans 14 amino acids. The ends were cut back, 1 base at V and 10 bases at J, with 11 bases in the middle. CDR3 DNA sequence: TGTGCCAGCAGTTTAGATGGGGTTTCCTCACCCCTCCACTTT. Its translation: CASSLDGVSSPLHF.

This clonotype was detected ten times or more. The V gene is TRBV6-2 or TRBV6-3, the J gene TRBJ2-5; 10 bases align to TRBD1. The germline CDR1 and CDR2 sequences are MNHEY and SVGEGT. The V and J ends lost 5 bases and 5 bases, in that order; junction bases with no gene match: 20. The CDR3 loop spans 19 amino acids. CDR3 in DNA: TGTGCCAGCAGTCCCGACAGGGGGCTCCGCCGGATTAACCGGGAGACCCAGTACTTC. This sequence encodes CASSPDRGLRRINRETQYF.

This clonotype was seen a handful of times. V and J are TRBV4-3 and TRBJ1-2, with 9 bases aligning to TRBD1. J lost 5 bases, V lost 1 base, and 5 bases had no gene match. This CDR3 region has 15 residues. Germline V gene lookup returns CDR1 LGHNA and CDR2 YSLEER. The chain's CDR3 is CASSQADRGGYGYTF. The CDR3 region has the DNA TGCGCCAGCAGCCAAGCTGACAGGGGGGGTTATGGCTACACCTTC.

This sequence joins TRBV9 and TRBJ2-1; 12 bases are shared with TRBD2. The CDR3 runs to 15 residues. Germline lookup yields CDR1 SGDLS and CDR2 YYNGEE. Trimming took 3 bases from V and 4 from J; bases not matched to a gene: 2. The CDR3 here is CASSATSGGYNEQFF. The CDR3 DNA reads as TGTGCCAGCAGCGCCACTAGCGGGGGGTACAATGAGCAGTTCTTC.

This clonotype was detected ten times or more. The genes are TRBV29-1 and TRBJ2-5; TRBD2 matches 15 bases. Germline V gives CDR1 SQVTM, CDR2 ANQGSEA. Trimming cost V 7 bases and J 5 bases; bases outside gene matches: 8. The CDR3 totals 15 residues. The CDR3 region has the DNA TGCAGCGCCCGTATAGGACTAGCGGGGGGGGAGACCCAGTACTTC. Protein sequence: CSARIGLAGGETQYF.

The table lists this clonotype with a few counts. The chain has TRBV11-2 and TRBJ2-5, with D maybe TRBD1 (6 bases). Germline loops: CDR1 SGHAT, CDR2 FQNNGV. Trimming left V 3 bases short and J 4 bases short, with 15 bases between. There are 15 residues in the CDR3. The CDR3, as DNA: TGTGCCAGCAGCTTGGTGGGGGCGTTGGCAGAGACCCAGTACTTC. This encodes CASSLVGALAETQYF. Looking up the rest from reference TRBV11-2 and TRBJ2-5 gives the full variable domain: EAGVAQSPRYKIIEKRQSVAFWCNPISGHATLYWYQQILGQGPKLLIQFQNNGVVDDSQLPKDRFSAERLKGVDSTLKIQPAKLEDSAVYLCASSLVGALAETQYFGPGTRLLVL.

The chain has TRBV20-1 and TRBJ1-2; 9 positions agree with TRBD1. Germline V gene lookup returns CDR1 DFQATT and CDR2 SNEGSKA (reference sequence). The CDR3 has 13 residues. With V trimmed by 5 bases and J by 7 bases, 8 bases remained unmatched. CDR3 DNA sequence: TGCAGTGCTGATTCCGGGACAGGGAGTGGCTACACCTTC. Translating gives CSADSGTGSGYTF.

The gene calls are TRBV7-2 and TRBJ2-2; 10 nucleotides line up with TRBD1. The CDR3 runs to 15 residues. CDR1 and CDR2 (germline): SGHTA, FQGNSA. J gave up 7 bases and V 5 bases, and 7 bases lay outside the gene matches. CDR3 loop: CASSPRDRGGGELFF. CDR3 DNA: TGTGCCAGCAGCCCAAGGGACAGGGGTGGCGGGGAGCTGTTTTTT.

CDR3 amino acids: CATSKTGTSSPTGELFF. The CDR3 nucleotides are TGTGCCACCAGCAAGACCGGGACTAGCTCTCCTACCGGGGAGCTGTTTTTT. The chain links TRBV15 to TRBJ2-2; TRBD2 agrees at 9 bases. Trimming at V came to 4 bases and at J to 5 bases, leaving 11 bases not matched to a gene. Looked up from germline, CDR1 is LNHNV and CDR2 is YYDKDF (reference sequence). This CDR3 has 17 residues. The complete variable domain, with remaining parts taken from reference TRBV15 and TRBJ2-2, reads DAMVIQNPRYQVTQFGKPVTLSCSQTLNHNVMYWYQQKSSQAPKLLFHYYDKDFNNEADTPDNFQSRRPNTSFCFLDIRSPGLGDTAMYLCATSKTGTSSPTGELFFGEGSRLTVL.